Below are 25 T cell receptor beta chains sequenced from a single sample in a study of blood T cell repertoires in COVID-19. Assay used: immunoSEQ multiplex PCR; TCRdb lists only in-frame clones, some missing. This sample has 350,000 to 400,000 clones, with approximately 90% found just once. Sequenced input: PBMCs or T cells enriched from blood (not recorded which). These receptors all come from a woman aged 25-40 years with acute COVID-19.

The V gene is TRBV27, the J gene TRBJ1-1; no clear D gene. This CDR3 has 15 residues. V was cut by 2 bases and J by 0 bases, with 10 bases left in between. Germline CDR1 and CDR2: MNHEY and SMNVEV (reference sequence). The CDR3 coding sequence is TGTGCCAGCAGTTTAAGGGAGGAGTTGAACACTGAAGCTTTCTTT. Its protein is CASSLREELNTEAFF.

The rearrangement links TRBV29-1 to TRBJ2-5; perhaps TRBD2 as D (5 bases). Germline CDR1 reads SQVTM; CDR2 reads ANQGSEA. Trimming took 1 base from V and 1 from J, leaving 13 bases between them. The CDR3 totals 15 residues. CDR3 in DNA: TGCAGCGTTGAAGGGACCGCGGGTCCCCAAGAGACCCAGTACTTC. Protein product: CSVEGTAGPQETQYF.

CDR3 protein: CASSGQPNTEAFF. DNA of the CDR3: TGTGCCAGCTCAGGACAGCCGAACACTGAAGCTTTCTTT. This chain links TRBV18 with TRBJ1-1; possibly TRBD1 for D (6 bases). Trimming took off 5 bases at V and 1 base at J, with 8 bases between the two ends. The length of the CDR3 is 13 residues. From germline, CDR1 is KGHSH and CDR2 LQKENI.

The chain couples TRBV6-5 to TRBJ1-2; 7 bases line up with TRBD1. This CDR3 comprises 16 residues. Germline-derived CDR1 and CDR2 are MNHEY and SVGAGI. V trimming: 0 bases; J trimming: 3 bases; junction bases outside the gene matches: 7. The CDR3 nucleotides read TGTGCCAGCAGTTACTCGCCTGGACAGGCGCACTATGGCTACACCTTC. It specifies CASSYSPGQAHYGYTF.

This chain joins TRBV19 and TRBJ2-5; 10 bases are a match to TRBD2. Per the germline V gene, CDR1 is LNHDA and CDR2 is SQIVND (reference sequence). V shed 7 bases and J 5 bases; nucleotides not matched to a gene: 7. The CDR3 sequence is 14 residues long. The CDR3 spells CASTSGGAGETQYF. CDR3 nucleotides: TGTGCCAGTACCAGCGGGGGGGCCGGGGAGACCCAGTACTTC.

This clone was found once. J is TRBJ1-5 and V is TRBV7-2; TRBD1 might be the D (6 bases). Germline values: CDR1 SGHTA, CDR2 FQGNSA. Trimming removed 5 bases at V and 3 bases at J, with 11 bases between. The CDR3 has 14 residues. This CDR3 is CASSATGINQPQHF. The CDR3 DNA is TGTGCCAGCAGCGCCACAGGGATCAATCAGCCCCAGCATTTT.

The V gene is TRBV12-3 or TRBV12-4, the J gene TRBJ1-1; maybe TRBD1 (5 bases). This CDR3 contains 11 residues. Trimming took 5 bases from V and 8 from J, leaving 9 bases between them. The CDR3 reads CASSIDREAFF. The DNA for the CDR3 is TGTGCCAGCAGTATCGACAGAGAAGCTTTCTTT.

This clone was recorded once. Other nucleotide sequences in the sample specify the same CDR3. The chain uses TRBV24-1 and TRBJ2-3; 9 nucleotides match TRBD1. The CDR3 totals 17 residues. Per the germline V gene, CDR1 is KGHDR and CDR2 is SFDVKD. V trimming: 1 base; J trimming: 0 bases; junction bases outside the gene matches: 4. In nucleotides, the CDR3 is TGTGCCACCAGTGATTTAGGACAGGGGTCTAGCACAGATACGCAGTATTTT. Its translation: CATSDLGQGSSTDTQYF.

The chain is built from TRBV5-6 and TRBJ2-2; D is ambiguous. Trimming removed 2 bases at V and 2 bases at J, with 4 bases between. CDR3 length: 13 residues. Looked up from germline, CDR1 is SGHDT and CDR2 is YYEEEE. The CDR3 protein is CASSFRNTGELFF. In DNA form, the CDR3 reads TGTGCCAGCAGCTTTAGAAACACCGGGGAGCTGTTTTTT.

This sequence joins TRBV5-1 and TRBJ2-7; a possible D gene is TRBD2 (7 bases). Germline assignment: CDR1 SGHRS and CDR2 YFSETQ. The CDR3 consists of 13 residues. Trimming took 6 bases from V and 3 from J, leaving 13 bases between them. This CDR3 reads CASTRGGSYEQYF. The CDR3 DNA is TGCGCCAGCACTAGGGGGGGCAGCTACGAGCAGTACTTC. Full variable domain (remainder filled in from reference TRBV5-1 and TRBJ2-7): KAGVTQTPRYLIKTRGQQVTLSCSPISGHRSVSWYQQTPGQGLQFLFEYFSETQRNKGNFPGRFSGRQFSNSRSEMNVSTLELGDSALYLCASTRGGSYEQYFGPGTRLTVT.

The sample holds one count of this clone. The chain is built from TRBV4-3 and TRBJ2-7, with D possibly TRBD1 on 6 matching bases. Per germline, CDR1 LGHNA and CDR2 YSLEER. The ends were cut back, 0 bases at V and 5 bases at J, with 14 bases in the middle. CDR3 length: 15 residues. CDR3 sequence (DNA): TGCGCCAGCAGCCAAGATACAGGGATTAGCAACGAGCAGTACTTC. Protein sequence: CASSQDTGISNEQYF.

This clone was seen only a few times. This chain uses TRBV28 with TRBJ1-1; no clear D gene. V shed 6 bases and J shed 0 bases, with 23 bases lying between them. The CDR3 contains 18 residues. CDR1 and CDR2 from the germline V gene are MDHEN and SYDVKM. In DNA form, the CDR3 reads TGTGCCAGCAGCCGACTCCCCACCCCCGGGAGAATGAACACTGAAGCTTTCTTT. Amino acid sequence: CASSRLPTPGRMNTEAFF. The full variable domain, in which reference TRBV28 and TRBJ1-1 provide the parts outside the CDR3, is DVKVTQSSRYLVKRTGEKVFLECVQDMDHENMFWYRQDPGLGLRLIYFSYDVKMKEKGDIPEGYSVSREKKERFSLILESASTNQTSMYLCASSRLPTPGRMNTEAFFGQGTRLTVV.

CDR3: CAWRRDIRNEKLFF. CDR3 DNA sequence: TGTGCCTGGAGAAGGGACATCCGTAATGAAAAACTGTTTTTT. The chain uses TRBV30 and TRBJ1-4; a possible D gene is TRBD1 (6 bases). This CDR3 has 14 residues. Germline CDR1 reads GTSNPN; CDR2 reads SVGIG (reference sequence). With 3 bases removed from V and 4 bases from J, the gap between germline ends came to 12 bases.

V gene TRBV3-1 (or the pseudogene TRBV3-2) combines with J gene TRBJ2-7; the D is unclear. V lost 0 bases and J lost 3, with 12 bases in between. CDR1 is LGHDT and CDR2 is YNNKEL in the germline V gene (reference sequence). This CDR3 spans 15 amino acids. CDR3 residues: CASSQDVTASYEQYF. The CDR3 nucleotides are TGTGCCAGCAGCCAAGATGTTACCGCCAGCTACGAGCAGTACTTC.

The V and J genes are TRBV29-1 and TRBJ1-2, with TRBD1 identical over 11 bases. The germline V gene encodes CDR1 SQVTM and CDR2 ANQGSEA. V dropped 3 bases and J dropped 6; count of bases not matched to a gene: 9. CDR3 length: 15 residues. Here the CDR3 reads CSVEPRTGGENGYTF. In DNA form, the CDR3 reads TGCAGCGTTGAGCCTAGGACAGGGGGCGAGAATGGCTACACCTTC.

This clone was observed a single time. Here the CDR3 DNA reads TGTGCCAGCTCACCTAGCGGGGGCGTAGCCAAAAACATTCAGTACTTC. It yields the protein CASSPSGGVAKNIQYF. The J gene is TRBJ2-4, the V gene TRBV18; TRBD2 matches at 9 bases. Per the germline V gene, CDR1 is KGHSH and CDR2 is LQKENI. The V gene end was trimmed by 3 bases and the J gene end by 0 bases; junction bases not matched to a gene: 3. There are 16 residues in the CDR3.

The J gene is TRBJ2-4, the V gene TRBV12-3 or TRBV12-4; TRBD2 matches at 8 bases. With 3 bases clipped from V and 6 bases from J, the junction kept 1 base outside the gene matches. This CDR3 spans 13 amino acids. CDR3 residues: CASSFGGGNIQYF. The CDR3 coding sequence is TGTGCCAGCAGTTTCGGGGGGGGAAACATTCAGTACTTC.

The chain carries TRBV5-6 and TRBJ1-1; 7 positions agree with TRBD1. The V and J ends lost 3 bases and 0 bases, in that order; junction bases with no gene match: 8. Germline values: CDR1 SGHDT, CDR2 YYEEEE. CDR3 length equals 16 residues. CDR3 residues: CASSSVKQGVNTEAFF. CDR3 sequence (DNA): TGTGCCAGCAGCTCGGTAAAGCAGGGGGTGAACACTGAAGCTTTCTTT.

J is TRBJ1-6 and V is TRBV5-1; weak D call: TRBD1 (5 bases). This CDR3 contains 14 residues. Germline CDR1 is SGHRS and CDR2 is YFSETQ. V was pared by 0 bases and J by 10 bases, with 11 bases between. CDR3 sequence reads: CASSLGSGSSPLHF. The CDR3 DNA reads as TGCGCCAGCAGCTTGGGCTCAGGGTCCTCACCCCTCCACTTT.

In DNA form, the CDR3 reads TGTGCCAGTAGCCCCGAGTGGTATATTGGTGGCTACACCTTC. Protein product: CASSPEWYIGGYTF. This chain links TRBV19 with TRBJ1-2; D gene ambiguous. The germline CDR1 and CDR2 sequences are LNHDA and SQIVND (reference sequence). Trimming left V 6 bases short and J 7 bases short, with 18 bases between. The CDR3 spans 14 residues.

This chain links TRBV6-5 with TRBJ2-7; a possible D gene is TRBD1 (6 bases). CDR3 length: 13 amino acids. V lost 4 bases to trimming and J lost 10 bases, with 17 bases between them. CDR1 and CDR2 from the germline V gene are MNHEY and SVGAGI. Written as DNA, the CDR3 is TGTGCCAGCAGTTCCTTGACAGGTGCTTCCCAGTACTTC. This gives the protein CASSSLTGASQYF.

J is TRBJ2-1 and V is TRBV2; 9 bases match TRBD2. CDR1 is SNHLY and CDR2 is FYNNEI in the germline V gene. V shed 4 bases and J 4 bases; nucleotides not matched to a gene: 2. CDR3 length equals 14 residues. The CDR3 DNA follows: TGTGCCAGCAGTGGGCGGGGGGGGTACAATGAGCAGTTCTTC. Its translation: CASSGRGGYNEQFF.

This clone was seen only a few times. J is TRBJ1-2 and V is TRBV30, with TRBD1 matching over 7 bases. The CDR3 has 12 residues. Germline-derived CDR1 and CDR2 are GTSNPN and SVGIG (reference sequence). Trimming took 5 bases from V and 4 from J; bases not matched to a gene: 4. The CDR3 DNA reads TGTGCCTGGGTAAGGGACAGCTATGGCTACACCTTC. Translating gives CAWVRDSYGYTF. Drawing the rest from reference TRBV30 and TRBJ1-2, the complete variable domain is SQTIHQWPATLVQPVGSPLSLECTVEGTSNPNLYWYRQAAGRGLQLLFYSVGIGQISSEVPQNLSASRPQDRQFILSSKKLLLSDSGFYLCAWVRDSYGYTFGSGTRLTVV.

The CDR3 DNA is TGTGCCAGCAGTCCCCGGACAGGGGCCAACTATGGCTACACCTTC. Translated: CASSPRTGANYGYTF. The gene calls are TRBV6-5 and TRBJ1-2; 9 bases are a match to TRBD1. With 5 bases clipped from V and 2 bases from J, the junction kept 6 bases outside the gene matches. From germline, CDR1 is MNHEY and CDR2 SVGAGI. The CDR3 is 15 amino acids.

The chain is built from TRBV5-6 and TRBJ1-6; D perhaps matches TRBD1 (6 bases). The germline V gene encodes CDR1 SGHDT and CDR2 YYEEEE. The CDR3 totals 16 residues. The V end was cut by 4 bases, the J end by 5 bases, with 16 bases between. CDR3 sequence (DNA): TGTGCCAGCAGCCCCCGGCGGACAGCTAATAATTCACCCCTCCACTTT. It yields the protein CASSPRRTANNSPLHF.